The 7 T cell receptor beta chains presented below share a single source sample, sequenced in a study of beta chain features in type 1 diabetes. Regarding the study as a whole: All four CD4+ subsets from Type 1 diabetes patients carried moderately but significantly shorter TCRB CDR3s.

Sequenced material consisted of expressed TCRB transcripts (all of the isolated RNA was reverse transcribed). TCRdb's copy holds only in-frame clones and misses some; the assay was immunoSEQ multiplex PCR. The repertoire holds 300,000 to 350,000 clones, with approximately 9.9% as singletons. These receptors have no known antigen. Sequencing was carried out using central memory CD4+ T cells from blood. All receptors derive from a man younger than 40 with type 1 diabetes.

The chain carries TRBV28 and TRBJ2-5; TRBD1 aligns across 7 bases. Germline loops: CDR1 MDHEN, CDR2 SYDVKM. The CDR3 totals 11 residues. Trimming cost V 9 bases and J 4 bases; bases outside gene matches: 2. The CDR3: CASTGVETQYF. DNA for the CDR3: TGTGCCAGTACAGGGGTAGAGACCCAGTACTTC.

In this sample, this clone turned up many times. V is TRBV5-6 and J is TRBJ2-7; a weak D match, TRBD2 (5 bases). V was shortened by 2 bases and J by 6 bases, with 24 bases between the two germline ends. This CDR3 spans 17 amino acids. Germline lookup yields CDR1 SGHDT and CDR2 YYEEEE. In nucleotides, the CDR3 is TGTGCCAGCAGCTTACCCGGTTCCCTCAGGCATGGGAGCGAGCAGTACTTC. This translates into CASSLPGSLRHGSEQYF. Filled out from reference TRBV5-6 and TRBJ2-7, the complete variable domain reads DAGVTQSPTHLIKTRGQQVTLRCSPKSGHDTVSWYQQALGQGPQFIFQYYEEEERQRGNFPDRFSGHQFPNYSSELNVNALLLGDSALYLCASSLPGSLRHGSEQYFGPGTRLTVT.

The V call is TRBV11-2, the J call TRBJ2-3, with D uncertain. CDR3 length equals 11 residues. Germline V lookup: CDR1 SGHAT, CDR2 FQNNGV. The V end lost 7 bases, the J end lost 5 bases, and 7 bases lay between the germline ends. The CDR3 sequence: CASTKGDTQYF. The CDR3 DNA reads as TGTGCCAGCACCAAGGGAGATACGCAGTATTTT.

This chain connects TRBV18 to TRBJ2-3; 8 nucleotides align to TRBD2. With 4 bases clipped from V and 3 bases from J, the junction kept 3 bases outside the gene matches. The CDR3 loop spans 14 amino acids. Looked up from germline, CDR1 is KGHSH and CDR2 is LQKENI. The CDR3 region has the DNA TGTGCCAGCTCACTGACTAGCGCGACAGATACGCAGTATTTT. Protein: CASSLTSATDTQYF.

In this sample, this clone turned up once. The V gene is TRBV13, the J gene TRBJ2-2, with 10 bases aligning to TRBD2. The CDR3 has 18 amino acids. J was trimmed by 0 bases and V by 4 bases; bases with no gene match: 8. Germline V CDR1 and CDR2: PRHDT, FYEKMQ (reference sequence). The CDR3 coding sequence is TGTGCCAGCAGCTCCGAGCTAGCGGGGGCGTCGAACACCGGGGAGCTGTTTTTT. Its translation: CASSSELAGASNTGELFF.

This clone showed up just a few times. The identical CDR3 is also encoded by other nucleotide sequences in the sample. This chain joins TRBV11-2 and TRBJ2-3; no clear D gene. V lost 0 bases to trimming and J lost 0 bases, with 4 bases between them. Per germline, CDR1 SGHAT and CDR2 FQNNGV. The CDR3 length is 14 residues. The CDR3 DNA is TGTGCCAGCAGCTTAGACCCGAGCACAGATACGCAGTATTTT. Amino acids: CASSLDPSTDTQYF.

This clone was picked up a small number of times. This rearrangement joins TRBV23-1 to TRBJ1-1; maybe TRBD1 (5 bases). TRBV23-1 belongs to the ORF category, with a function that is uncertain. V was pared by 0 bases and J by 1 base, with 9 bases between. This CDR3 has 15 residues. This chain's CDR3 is CASSQSLGANTEAFF. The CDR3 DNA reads TGCGCCAGCAGTCAATCTTTAGGGGCGAACACTGAAGCTTTCTTT.